The source of this T cell receptor (beta chain) is a study of control samples from healthy donors and cancer patients (dated by TCRdb to about 2020). Including the terminal cysteine and phenylalanine, the CDR3 comprises 15 residues. Just CDR3 DNA is preserved here, 45 bases in frame from base 1. At the junction V is shortened by 6 bases and J by 0 bases, with 14 bases in between. From a lookup of the germline V gene (reference sequence), CDR1 and CDR2 are LNHDA and SQIVND. Libraries came from the immunoSEQ multiplex PCR assay. The immuneACCESS repertoire file appears here via TCRdb, limited to in-frame rearrangements. These files lack a portion of the clones; in checked studies, under half of the deficit traces to unresolved V genes, and the cause of the others is not known. Present in this sample are about 160,000 clones, roughly 90% of which were seen just once. The ten largest clones capture more than 10% of the sample.

On this clone: What antigen it recognizes has not been identified. There are no base qualities to consult, and no much larger clone falls within one base.

Sample: blood. This TCR was recovered from a man aged 30-40 years in good health. The rearranged chain carries TRBV19 and TRBJ1-1; there is no confident call for the D gene. At the DNA level, the sequence is TGTGCCAGTAGCCTCGAGGCAGTGCTGAACACTGAAGCTTTCTTT. Translated, this is CASSLEAVLNTEAFF.